This T cell receptor (beta chain) originates from a study of blood T cell repertoires in COVID-19. Study-level information: COVID-19 samples from acute and convalescent phases originated in the United States, Italy and Spain. The analysed material was cDNA or gDNA that came from T cells, B-cell-depleted T cells, or PBMCs.

Trimming took 4 bases from V and 1 from J; bases not matched to a gene: 8. The CDR3 contains 16 residues. Germline V lookup: CDR1 MNHNY, CDR2 SVGAGI (reference sequence). In the study's own analysis: The assay estimated nucleated cells by amplifying reference gene primers. TCRdb keeps only in-frame clones here, not all; method: immunoSEQ multiplex PCR. D and trimming come from the DNA, and the V and J calls and clone size come from that table. The sample yields roughly 190,000 clones, around nine tenths seen once. J is TRBJ1-1 and V is TRBV6-6, with 8 bases matching TRBD1. Material: peripheral blood. The receptor was derived from a man in his late teens or twenties with active or convalescent COVID-19. The CDR3 sequence: CASSSAPGTGNTEAFF. The DNA for the CDR3 is TGTGCCAGCAGTTCTGCTCCCGGGACAGGGAACACTGAAGCTTTCTTT.